The rows below give T cell receptor beta chains drawn from one sample of a study of HIV-infected patients and healthy controls. TCRdb re-analysed the 5' RACE reads in MiXCR, keeping a single row per CDR3 protein. The repertoire holds some 9,300 distinct CDR3 sequences, with around 6% as singletons. The specimen was blood, collected during antiretroviral therapy. Every receptor here comes from an adult with HIV infection. The donor label of this sample is uncertain. Both conserved end residues are part of each CDR3. A D gene is named only where the DNA matches it firmly. Some rows mark clone size as missing; the rest say once, few, many or name a class of expanded clone.

D gene: .
J gene: TRBJ1-1
V gene: TRBV6-5
clone size: .
CDR3 protein: CASSYIFGGTEAFF
CDR3 DNA: TGTGCCAGCAGTTACATTTTTGGGGGCACTGAAGCTTTCTTT

D gene: TRBD1
J gene: TRBJ2-2
V gene: TRBV12-3/TRBV12-4
clone size: medium-sized
CDR3 protein: CASRGQGGTGELFF
CDR3 DNA: TGTGCCAGCAGGGGACAGGGGGGGACCGGGGAGCTGTTTTTT

D gene: .
J gene: TRBJ2-5
V gene: TRBV11-2
clone size: many
CDR3 protein: CASSLDFGQGETQYF
CDR3 DNA: TGTGCCAGCAGCTTAGATTTCGGGCAGGGGGAGACCCAGTACTTC

D gene: .
J gene: TRBJ2-2
V gene: TRBV25-1
clone size: many
CDR3 protein: CASSLRLDKTGELFF
CDR3 DNA: TGTGCCAGCAGCCTGAGACTTGACAAAACCGGGGAGCTGTTTTTT

D gene: .
J gene: TRBJ2-1
V gene: TRBV30
clone size: many
CDR3 protein: CACPGTDSSYNEQFF
CDR3 DNA: TGTGCCTGCCCCGGGACCGATAGCTCCTACAATGAGCAGTTCTTC

D gene: .
J gene: TRBJ2-1
V gene: TRBV7-2
clone size: many
CDR3 protein: CASSLTRTAVRFF
CDR3 DNA: TGTGCCAGCAGCTTAACTAGGACAGCTGTGAGGTTCTTC

D gene: .
J gene: TRBJ1-1
V gene: TRBV13
clone size: many
CDR3 protein: CASSSSLRGEAFF
CDR3 DNA: TGTGCCAGCAGCTCATCCCTGCGTGGTGAAGCTTTCTTT

D gene: .
J gene: TRBJ1-2
V gene: TRBV3-1
clone size: medium-sized
CDR3 protein: CASRPGQHYGYTF
CDR3 DNA: TGTGCCAGCAGGCCCGGCCAGCACTATGGCTACACCTTC

D gene: .
J gene: TRBJ1-6
V gene: TRBV5-1
clone size: many
CDR3 protein: CASSLQGGAQNSPLHF
CDR3 DNA: TGCGCCAGCAGCTTACAGGGAGGTGCGCAAAATTCACCCCTCCACTTT

D gene: .
J gene: TRBJ1-6
V gene: TRBV6-5
clone size: many
CDR3 protein: CASSPDADNSPLHF
CDR3 DNA: TGTGCCAGCAGTCCGGACGCAGATAATTCACCCCTCCACTTT

D gene: TRBD1
J gene: TRBJ1-1
V gene: TRBV7-9
clone size: many
CDR3 protein: CASSSTGATEAFF
CDR3 DNA: TGTGCCAGCAGCTCAACAGGGGCCACTGAAGCTTTCTTT

D gene: TRBD2
J gene: TRBJ2-3
V gene: TRBV11-2
clone size: .
CDR3 protein: CASSTSGRTSTDTQYF
CDR3 DNA: TGTGCCAGCAGCACTAGCGGGAGGACTAGCACAGATACGCAGTATTTT

D gene: TRBD1
J gene: TRBJ2-1
V gene: TRBV11-1
clone size: many
CDR3 protein: CASSHGTGSYNEQFF
CDR3 DNA: TGTGCCAGCAGCCACGGGACAGGATCCTACAATGAGCAGTTCTTC

D gene: TRBD2
J gene: TRBJ2-5
V gene: TRBV20-1
clone size: many
CDR3 protein: CSARTSGRETQYF
CDR3 DNA: TGCAGTGCTCGGACTAGCGGGAGAGAGACCCAGTACTTC

D gene: .
J gene: TRBJ2-5
V gene: TRBV5-6
clone size: medium-sized
CDR3 protein: CASSLLETQYF
CDR3 DNA: TGTGCCAGCAGCTTGTTGGAGACCCAGTACTTC

D gene: .
J gene: TRBJ1-1
V gene: TRBV7-2
clone size: many
CDR3 protein: CASSRMDSPNTEAFF
CDR3 DNA: TGTGCCAGCAGCCGCATGGACAGCCCGAACACTGAAGCTTTCTTT

D gene: .
J gene: TRBJ2-2
V gene: TRBV11-2
clone size: medium-sized
CDR3 protein: CASSLTSPNTGELFF
CDR3 DNA: TGTGCCAGCAGCTTGACAAGCCCAAACACCGGGGAGCTGTTTTTT

D gene: .
J gene: TRBJ1-6
V gene: TRBV20-1
clone size: many
CDR3 protein: CSARYPPGERSPLHF
CDR3 DNA: TGCAGTGCTAGATACCCCCCCGGGGAACGTTCACCCCTCCACTTT

D gene: .
J gene: TRBJ2-2
V gene: TRBV7-9
clone size: medium-sized
CDR3 protein: CASSRPVSNTGELFF
CDR3 DNA: TGTGCCAGCAGCCGACCGGTATCGAACACCGGGGAGCTGTTTTTT

D gene: TRBD1
J gene: TRBJ1-6
V gene: TRBV5-5
clone size: many
CDR3 protein: CASSLWGQDNSPLHF
CDR3 DNA: TGTGCCAGCAGCTTGTGGGGACAGGATAATTCACCCCTCCACTTT

D gene: .
J gene: TRBJ2-7
V gene: TRBV19
clone size: many
CDR3 protein: CASSIGGTYEQYF
CDR3 DNA: TGTGCCAGTAGCATAGGGGGGACCTACGAGCAGTACTTC

D gene: .
J gene: TRBJ2-7
V gene: TRBV9
clone size: many
CDR3 protein: CASSVGGQSYEQYF
CDR3 DNA: TGTGCCAGCAGCGTAGGAGGGCAGTCCTACGAGCAGTACTTC

D gene: .
J gene: TRBJ2-3
V gene: TRBV11-3
clone size: .
CDR3 protein: CASIGRREPDTQYF
CDR3 DNA: TGTGCCAGCATTGGGAGACGGGAACCAGATACGCAGTATTTT

D gene: .
J gene: TRBJ2-3
V gene: TRBV5-1
clone size: many
CDR3 protein: CASNTGPFTDTQYF
CDR3 DNA: TGCGCCAGCAACACAGGGCCTTTCACAGATACGCAGTATTTT

D gene: TRBD1
J gene: TRBJ2-3
V gene: TRBV19
clone size: medium-sized
CDR3 protein: CASSLSPQGADTQYF
CDR3 DNA: TGTGCCAGTAGTTTATCACCCCAGGGGGCGGATACGCAGTATTTT

D gene: .
J gene: TRBJ2-3
V gene: TRBV6-2/TRBV6-3
clone size: many
CDR3 protein: CASSYSTGTGTDTQYF
CDR3 DNA: TGTGCCAGCAGTTACTCCACAGGGACGGGCACAGATACGCAGTATTTT

D gene: TRBD1
J gene: TRBJ2-2
V gene: TRBV4-3
clone size: medium-sized
CDR3 protein: CASSQDGSPQGWAGELFF
CDR3 DNA: TGCGCCAGCAGCCAAGATGGTTCCCCACAGGGGTGGGCCGGGGAGCTGTTTTTT

D gene: TRBD1
J gene: TRBJ1-2
V gene: TRBV12-3/TRBV12-4
clone size: many
CDR3 protein: CASSSGQVDYGYTF
CDR3 DNA: TGTGCCAGCAGTTCAGGACAGGTCGATTATGGCTACACCTTC

D gene: .
J gene: TRBJ2-5
V gene: TRBV6-2/TRBV6-3
clone size: many
CDR3 protein: CASSYFDRLTETQYF
CDR3 DNA: TGTGCCAGCAGTTACTTTGACCGGTTGACAGAGACCCAGTACTTC

D gene: .
J gene: TRBJ2-1
V gene: TRBV30
clone size: many
CDR3 protein: CAWAADGVFF
CDR3 DNA: TGTGCCTGGGCAGCGGACGGGGTGTTCTTC

D gene: TRBD1
J gene: TRBJ2-7
V gene: TRBV30
clone size: many
CDR3 protein: CAWSAGTGSYEQYF
CDR3 DNA: TGTGCCTGGAGTGCCGGGACAGGGTCCTACGAGCAGTACTTC

D gene: .
J gene: TRBJ2-5
V gene: TRBV12-3/TRBV12-4
clone size: medium-sized
CDR3 protein: CASSPGFQGTQYF
CDR3 DNA: TGTGCCAGCAGCCCCGGGTTTCAAGGGACCCAGTACTTC

D gene: .
J gene: TRBJ2-3
V gene: TRBV24-1
clone size: few
CDR3 protein: CATSDPSTTDTQYF
CDR3 DNA: TGTGCCACCAGTGACCCCTCCACCACAGATACGCAGTATTTT

D gene: TRBD1
J gene: TRBJ1-2
V gene: TRBV29-1
clone size: many
CDR3 protein: CSVDTGGGYTF
CDR3 DNA: TGCAGCGTCGACACAGGGGGTGGCTACACCTTC

D gene: TRBD2
J gene: TRBJ2-1
V gene: TRBV12-3/TRBV12-4
clone size: .
CDR3 protein: CASSPDGGLAGGPRGEQFF
CDR3 DNA: TGTGCCAGCAGTCCTGATGGGGGACTAGCGGGGGGGCCGAGAGGTGAGCAGTTCTTC

D gene: TRBD2
J gene: TRBJ2-3
V gene: TRBV6-1
clone size: many
CDR3 protein: CASRGTSGRNTDTQYF
CDR3 DNA: TGTGCCAGCAGGGGGACTAGCGGGAGGAATACAGATACGCAGTATTTT

D gene: .
J gene: TRBJ1-3
V gene: TRBV9
clone size: medium-sized
CDR3 protein: CASSETASGNTIYF
CDR3 DNA: TGTGCCAGCAGTGAGACAGCCTCTGGAAACACCATATATTTT

D gene: TRBD2
J gene: TRBJ2-3
V gene: TRBV6-2/TRBV6-3
clone size: medium-sized
CDR3 protein: CASSYSAGGPTDTQYF
CDR3 DNA: TGTGCCAGCAGTTACTCGGCGGGAGGGCCCACAGATACGCAGTATTTT

D gene: .
J gene: TRBJ2-3
V gene: TRBV2
clone size: many
CDR3 protein: CASSVLEITQYF
CDR3 DNA: TGTGCCAGCAGTGTATTAGAGATTACGCAGTATTTT

D gene: .
J gene: TRBJ2-1
V gene: TRBV29-1
clone size: medium-sized
CDR3 protein: CSVPPGQHSYNEQFF
CDR3 DNA: TGCAGCGTTCCTCCCGGACAGCATTCCTACAATGAGCAGTTCTTC

D gene: .
J gene: TRBJ1-1
V gene: TRBV30
clone size: many
CDR3 protein: CAWSVTSEAFF
CDR3 DNA: TGTGCCTGGAGCGTCACATCTGAAGCTTTCTTT

D gene: .
J gene: TRBJ2-1
V gene: TRBV20-1
clone size: many
CDR3 protein: CSARVRDSYNEQFF
CDR3 DNA: TGCAGTGCTAGGGTCCGGGACTCGTACAATGAGCAGTTCTTC

D gene: .
J gene: TRBJ2-3
V gene: TRBV12-5
clone size: many
CDR3 protein: CASGSGLSSGDDTQYF
CDR3 DNA: TGTGCTAGTGGTTCAGGACTAAGTTCAGGTGATGATACGCAGTATTTT

D gene: TRBD2
J gene: TRBJ2-1
V gene: TRBV7-8
clone size: many
CDR3 protein: CASSPWREGVDEQFF
CDR3 DNA: TGTGCCAGCAGCCCATGGCGGGAGGGTGTCGATGAGCAGTTCTTC

D gene: .
J gene: TRBJ2-7
V gene: TRBV6-5
clone size: many
CDR3 protein: CASSQDGYEQYF
CDR3 DNA: TGTGCCAGCAGCCAGGACGGGTACGAGCAGTACTTC

D gene: TRBD1
J gene: TRBJ1-5
V gene: TRBV7-8
clone size: many
CDR3 protein: CASSPETGGAGQPQHF
CDR3 DNA: TGTGCCAGCAGCCCAGAGACAGGGGGCGCGGGTCAGCCCCAGCATTTT

D gene: .
J gene: TRBJ2-1
V gene: TRBV10-3
clone size: many
CDR3 protein: CAISEHNDEQFF
CDR3 DNA: TGTGCCATCAGTGAGCACAATGATGAGCAGTTCTTC

D gene: TRBD1
J gene: TRBJ2-3
V gene: TRBV5-1
clone size: many
CDR3 protein: CASSLGTGDTQYF
CDR3 DNA: TGCGCCAGCAGCTTGGGGACAGGAGATACGCAGTATTTT

D gene: .
J gene: TRBJ1-1
V gene: TRBV11-1
clone size: medium-sized
CDR3 protein: CASSSGPKEAFF
CDR3 DNA: TGTGCCAGCAGCTCAGGACCCAAGGAAGCTTTCTTT